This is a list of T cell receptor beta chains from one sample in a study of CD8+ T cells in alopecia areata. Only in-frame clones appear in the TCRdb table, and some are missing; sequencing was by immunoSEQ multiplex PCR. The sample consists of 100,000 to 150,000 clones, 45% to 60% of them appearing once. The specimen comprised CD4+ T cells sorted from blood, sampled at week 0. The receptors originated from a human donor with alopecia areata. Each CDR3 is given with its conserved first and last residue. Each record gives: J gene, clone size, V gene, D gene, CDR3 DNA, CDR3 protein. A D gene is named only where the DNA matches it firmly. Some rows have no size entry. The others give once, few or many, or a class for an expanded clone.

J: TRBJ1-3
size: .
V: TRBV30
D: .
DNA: TGTGCCTGGAGACTTGGCGGGGGGTCCTTTAGCTCTGGAAACACCATATATTTT
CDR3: CAWRLGGGSFSSGNTIYF

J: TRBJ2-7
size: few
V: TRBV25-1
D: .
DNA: TGTGCCAGCAGTGAAGCTCCCTCTAGCGCGTACTCCTACGAGCAGTACTTC
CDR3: CASSEAPSSAYSYEQYF

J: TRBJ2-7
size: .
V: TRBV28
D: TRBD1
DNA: TGTGCCAGCACGGACAGGTATCTCGAGCAGTACTTC
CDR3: CASTDRYLEQYF

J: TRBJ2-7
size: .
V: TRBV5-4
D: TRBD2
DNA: TGTGCCAGCAGCTCGACAAAAGCGGGAGGACCGTACGAGCAGTACTTC
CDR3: CASSSTKAGGPYEQYF

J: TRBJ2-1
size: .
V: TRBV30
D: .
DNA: TGTGCCTGGGGCCCCGGGACCACCTACAATGAGCAGTTCTTC
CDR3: CAWGPGTTYNEQFF

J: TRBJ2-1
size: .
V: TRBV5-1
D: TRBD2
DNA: TGCGCCAGCAGCTCCGCTAGCGGGGTAGACAATGAGCAGTTCTTC
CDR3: CASSSASGVDNEQFF

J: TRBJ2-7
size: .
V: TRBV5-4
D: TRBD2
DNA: TGTGCCAGCAGCCGGGGAGGGGAGCGGGCGAACTACGAGCAGTACTTC
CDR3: CASSRGGERANYEQYF

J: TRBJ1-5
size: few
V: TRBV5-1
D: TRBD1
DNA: TGCGCCAGCAGCTTGGGCCCACAGGGGGGAAATCAGCCCCAGCATTTT
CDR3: CASSLGPQGGNQPQHF

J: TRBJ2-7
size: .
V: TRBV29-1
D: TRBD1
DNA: TGCAGCGTTGGGGGACAGGGGGCGATCGAGCAGTACTTC
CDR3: CSVGGQGAIEQYF

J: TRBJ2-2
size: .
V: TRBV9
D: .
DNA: TGTGCCAGCAGCGTAGCTACGGCGGGAACCGGGGAGCTGTTTTTT
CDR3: CASSVATAGTGELFF

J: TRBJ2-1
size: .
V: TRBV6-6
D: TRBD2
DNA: TGTGCCGGGCGGGGGGGTAATCTCGATGAGCAGTTCTTC
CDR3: CAGRGGNLDEQFF

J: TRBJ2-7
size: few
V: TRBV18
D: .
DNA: TGTGCCAGCTCACCATCGACAGTATCCTACGAGCAGTACTTC
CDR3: CASSPSTVSYEQYF

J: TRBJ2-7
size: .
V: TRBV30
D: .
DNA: TGTGCCTGGAGTGTACGGTCCTACGAGCAGTACTTC
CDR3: CAWSVRSYEQYF

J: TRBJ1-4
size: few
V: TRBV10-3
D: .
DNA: TGTGCCATCAGTGAACAGGGCGCAACTAATGAAAAACTGTTTTTT
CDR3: CAISEQGATNEKLFF

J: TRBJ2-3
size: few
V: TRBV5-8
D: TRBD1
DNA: TGTGCCAGCAGCTTACCGGGACAGGGGGCCACAGATACGCAGTATTTT
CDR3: CASSLPGQGATDTQYF

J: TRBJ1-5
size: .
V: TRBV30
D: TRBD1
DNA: TGTGCCTGGACCACAGGGGATTTTAGTCAGCCCCAGCATTTT
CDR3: CAWTTGDFSQPQHF

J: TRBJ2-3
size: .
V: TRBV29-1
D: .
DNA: TGCAGCGTTGTATCGGGGCTGGGAGATACGCAGTATTTT
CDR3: CSVVSGLGDTQYF

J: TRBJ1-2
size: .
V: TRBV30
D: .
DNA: TGTGCCTGGAGTGTAGCAGATAACTATGGCTACACCTTC
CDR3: CAWSVADNYGYTF

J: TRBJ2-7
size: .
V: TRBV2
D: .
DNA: TGTGCCAGCAGTCCAGGCCGGGGGGCGTACGAGCAGTACTTC
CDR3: CASSPGRGAYEQYF

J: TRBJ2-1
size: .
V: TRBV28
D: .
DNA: TGTGCCAGCAGTTTAGCCAATGAGCAGTTCTTC
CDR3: CASSLANEQFF

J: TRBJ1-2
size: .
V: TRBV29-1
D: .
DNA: TGCAGCGTTGAATACTCGCGGGGCTACACCTTC
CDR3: CSVEYSRGYTF

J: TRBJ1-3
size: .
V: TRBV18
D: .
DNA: TGTGCCAGCTCACCACCCCCGCGCCGAACCTTCCTATCTGGAAACACCATATATTTT
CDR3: CASSPPPRRTFLSGNTIYF

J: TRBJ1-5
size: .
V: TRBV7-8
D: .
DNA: TGTGCCAGCAGAGGGGGTGCTAATCAGCCCCAGCATTTT
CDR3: CASRGGANQPQHF

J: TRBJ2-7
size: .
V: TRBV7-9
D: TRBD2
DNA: TGTGCCAGCAGCTTTAGCGGGAGGTACGAGCAGTACTTC
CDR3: CASSFSGRYEQYF

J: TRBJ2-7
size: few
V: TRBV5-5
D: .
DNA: TGTGCCAGCAGCTCATACGACAGCTACGAGCAGTACTTC
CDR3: CASSSYDSYEQYF

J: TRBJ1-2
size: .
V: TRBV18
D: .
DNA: TGTGCCAGCTCCCCGGACGGCTCCTATGGCTACACCTTC
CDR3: CASSPDGSYGYTF

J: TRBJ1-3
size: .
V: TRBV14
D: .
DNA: TGTGCCAGCAGCCCAGGTAGCTCTGGAAACACCATATATTTT
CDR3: CASSPGSSGNTIYF

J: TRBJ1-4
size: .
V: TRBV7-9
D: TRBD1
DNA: TGTGCCAGCAGCTCCCTTGGGACAGGGGGCGTAAGTGAAAAACTGTTTTTT
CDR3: CASSSLGTGGVSEKLFF

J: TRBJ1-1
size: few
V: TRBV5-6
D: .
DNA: TGTGCCAGCACCCGTGGGGTAGTGAACACTGAAGCTTTCTTT
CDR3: CASTRGVVNTEAFF

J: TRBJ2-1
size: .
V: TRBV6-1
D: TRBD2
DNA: TGTGCCGGCGGGGGGCAGGTGAAGCAGTTCTTC
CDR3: CAGGGQVKQFF

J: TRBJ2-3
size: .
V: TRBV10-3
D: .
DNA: TGTGCCATCAGCATCGGGGCGGATACGCAGTATTTT
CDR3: CAISIGADTQYF

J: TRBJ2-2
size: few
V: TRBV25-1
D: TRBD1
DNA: TGTGCCAGCAGAGACAGGGGAGACACCGGGGAGCTGTTTTTT
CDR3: CASRDRGDTGELFF

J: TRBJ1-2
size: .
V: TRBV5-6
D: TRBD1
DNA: TGTGCCAGCAGCTTGGCCAATCAGGGGGCGCAGGGCTACACCTTC
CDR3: CASSLANQGAQGYTF

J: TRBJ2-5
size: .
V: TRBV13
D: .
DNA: TGTGCCAGCAGCTCGACCAAGACAGGTGGGGAGACCCAGTACTTC
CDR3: CASSSTKTGGETQYF

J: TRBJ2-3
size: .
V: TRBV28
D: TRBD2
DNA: TGTGCCAGCAACCCTAGCGGGAGCTTCATGGATACGCAGTATTTT
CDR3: CASNPSGSFMDTQYF

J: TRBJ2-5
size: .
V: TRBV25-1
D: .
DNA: TGTGCCAGCGGGGACCGACGTGGTCTAAGCAGGGAGACCCAGTACTTC
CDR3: CASGDRRGLSRETQYF

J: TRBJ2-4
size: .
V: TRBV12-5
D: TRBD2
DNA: TGTGCTAGTGGTTTCGGGACTAGCGGGGCCCAAAACATTCAGTACTTC
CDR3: CASGFGTSGAQNIQYF

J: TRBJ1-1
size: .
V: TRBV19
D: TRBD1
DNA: TGTGCCAGTAGTATCGACAGGGAAGGCAGTGAAGCTTTCTTT
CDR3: CASSIDREGSEAFF

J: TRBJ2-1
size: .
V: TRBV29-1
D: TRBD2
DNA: TGCAGCGTTGAGGGAGGGAGCTCCTACAATGAGCAGTTCTTC
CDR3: CSVEGGSSYNEQFF

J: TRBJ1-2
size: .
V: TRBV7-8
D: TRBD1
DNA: TGTGCCAGCAGCTTAGCCCCACAGGGGGACTATGGCTACACCTTC
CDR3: CASSLAPQGDYGYTF

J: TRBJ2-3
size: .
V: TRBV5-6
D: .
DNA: TGTGCCAGCAGCCCCGTCGGGGGCGCAGGCGATACGCAGTATTTT
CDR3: CASSPVGGAGDTQYF

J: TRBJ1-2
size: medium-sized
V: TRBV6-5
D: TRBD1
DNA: TGTGCCAGCAGAAGACAAGGGGGCTCAGAGGATGGCTACACCTTC
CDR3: CASRRQGGSEDGYTF

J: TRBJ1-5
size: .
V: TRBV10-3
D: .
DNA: TGTGCCATCAGTGAGTCGACTCTTGGGAAAGGATACAATCAGCCCCAGCATTTT
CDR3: CAISESTLGKGYNQPQHF

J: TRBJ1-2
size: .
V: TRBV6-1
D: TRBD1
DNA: TGTGCCAGCAGTGAAGTGGACAGGGGCCAATATGGCTACACCTTC
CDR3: CASSEVDRGQYGYTF

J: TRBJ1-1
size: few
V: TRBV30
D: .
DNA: TGTGCCTGGGGGGACTGGGGCAAGAACACTGAAGCTTTCTTT
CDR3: CAWGDWGKNTEAFF